This record covers a single T cell receptor (beta chain). In this sample, this clonotype turned up many times. What antigen it recognizes has not been identified. No base quality values were provided; no much bigger clone lies one nucleotide off. The sample's time point label, in plain terms: sample taken at primary tumor resection. Samples were obtained from over 70 patients with early-stage, untreated non-small cell lung cancer from the lung TRACERx cohort. For TCR sequencing, whole RNA was extracted from tumor and nontumor lung tissue, or from cryopreserved PBMC samples, and no cell sorting was done. Only patients for whom sufficient RNA was available from at least two tumor regions were selected for TCR sequencing. Before being selected, tumor and adjacent nontumor lung specimens were reviewed by a lung pathologist. The germline V gene (reference sequence) sets CDR1 to MNHNY and CDR2 to SVGAGI. After removal of 5 bases from V and 5 bases from J, the junction retains 10 bases not matched to a gene. Counted from cysteine to phenylalanine, this CDR3 has 16 amino acids. The kept DNA is CDR3 alone, 48 bases in frame from the first base.

This specimen belongs to a study of spatial heterogeneity in lung cancer (dated by TCRdb to the late 2010s). Context from the whole study: Beta-chain transcripts were consistently detected in greater numbers than alpha-chain transcripts, which likely reflects a higher abundance of beta-chain transcripts. In tumor regions, TCR transcript counts showed a strong correlation with a T cell transcriptional module score from matched bulk RNA-seq. In the raw uncorrected reads, each unique combination of TCR and UMI appeared more than ten times on average. In non-small cell lung cancer, the study quantitatively compared TCR alpha and beta repertoires across several tumor regions, matched nontumor lung, and blood. The study linked features of the TCR repertoire to counts of nonsynonymous mutations, which were determined by whole-exome sequencing of tumor tissue. Both alpha and beta chains were TCR-sequenced in about 240 tumor regions, around 65 matched nontumor lung samples and roughly 54 PBMC samples obtained at surgery.

The library was made by 5' RACE. Sequencing was carried out with a NextSeq 500. The TCR library protocol attached a unique molecular identifier to each TCR cDNA molecule to allow correction of PCR and sequencing errors. In the original analysis: TCR identification, UMI-based error correction and CDR3 extraction were all carried out with Decombinator tools. Expanded TCRs were defined as those above a frequency of 2 per 1,000, corresponding to the top 1% of the tumor frequency distribution. Expanded tumor TCRs statistically deemed absent (corrected P<0.05) from at least one tumor region were classed as regional, and all other expanded tumor TCRs were classed as ubiquitous. Renyi diversity was calculated using the R vegan package after each repertoire was subsampled 100 times to 5,000 TCRs. CDR3 similarity networks were constructed using string-kernel similarity of amino acid triplets, with links drawn between CDR3s whose pairwise similarity was above 0.82. In TCRdb, the public reads were trimmed at Q25 with fastp and aligned with MiXCR, with productive beta chains retained. Records with the same CDR3 protein are collapsed into one entry carrying the most frequent genes and DNA. These V and J calls are TCRdb output, not the study's own analysis. This sample comprises about 10,000 distinct CDR3 sequences, roughly 3% of them detected only once. The ten top clones hold about an eighth of the sample.

Overall study results and their limits: A correlation was observed between the number of expanded intratumoral alpha and beta TCRs and the tumor nonsynonymous mutation count. The count of ubiquitous expanded TCRs correlated with the count of ubiquitous nonsynonymous mutations, and the count of regional expanded TCRs correlated with the count of regional nonsynonymous mutations. Additional single-cell paired TCR alpha and beta sequencing was considered necessary to confirm, at a functional level, the hypothesis that regional TCRs recognize regional mutations. TCR-seq was estimated to cover only 6% to 7% of tumor T cells for alpha chains and about 13% for beta chains.

Source: lung tumor tissue, taken at surgery. This receptor chain uses TRBV6-6 and TRBJ2-5, with 11 bases aligning to TRBD2. This TCR derives from a male donor with early-stage non-small cell lung cancer. The DNA reads as follows: TGTGCCAGCAGTGAGGCCCTAGCGGGGGGAGGGGAGACCCAGTACTTC. This translates into CASSEALAGGGETQYF.